The T cell receptor beta chain under discussion was sequenced for a study of beta chain features in type 1 diabetes. Trimming took off 4 bases at V and 1 base at J, with 10 bases between the two ends. The germline CDR1 and CDR2 sequences are PRHDT and FYEKMQ (reference sequence). This CDR3 has 14 amino acids. Expressed TCRB transcripts were sequenced after all isolated RNA was converted to cDNA. Here immunoSEQ multiplex PCR was the method, and the copy in TCRdb shows in-frame clones only, minus some. In the table there are some 290,000 clones, approximately 14% of which are singletons. Overall study results and limits: Shortening that was moderate but significant affected the TCRB CDR3s of Type 1 diabetes patients in all four CD4+ subsets. The similarity of naive, central memory and Treg TCRB repertoires appeared greater among patients than among healthy donors.

A few counts support this clone. The target antigen is unknown. The chain joins TRBV13 to TRBJ1-1; D is unclear. The clonotype originates from a man in his thirties or forties with type 1 diabetes. The sample comprised naive CD4+ T cells from blood. CDR3 sequence (DNA): TGTGCCAGCAGCTCCCTGGGCCCGAACACTGAAGCTTTCTTT. This codes for CASSSLGPNTEAFF.